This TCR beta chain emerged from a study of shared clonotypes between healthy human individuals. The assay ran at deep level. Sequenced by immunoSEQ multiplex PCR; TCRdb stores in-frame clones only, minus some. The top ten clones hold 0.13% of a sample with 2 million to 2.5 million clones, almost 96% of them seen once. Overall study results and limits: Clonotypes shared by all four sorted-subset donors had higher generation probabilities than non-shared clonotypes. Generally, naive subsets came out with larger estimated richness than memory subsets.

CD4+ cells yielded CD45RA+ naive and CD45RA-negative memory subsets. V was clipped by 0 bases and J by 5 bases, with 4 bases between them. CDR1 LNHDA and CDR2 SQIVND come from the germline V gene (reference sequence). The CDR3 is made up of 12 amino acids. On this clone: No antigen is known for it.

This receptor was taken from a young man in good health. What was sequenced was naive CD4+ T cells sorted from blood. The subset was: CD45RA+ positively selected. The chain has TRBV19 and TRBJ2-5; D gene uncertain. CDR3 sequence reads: CASSIDAETQYF. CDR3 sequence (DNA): TGTGCCAGTAGTATAGATGCCGAGACCCAGTACTTC.